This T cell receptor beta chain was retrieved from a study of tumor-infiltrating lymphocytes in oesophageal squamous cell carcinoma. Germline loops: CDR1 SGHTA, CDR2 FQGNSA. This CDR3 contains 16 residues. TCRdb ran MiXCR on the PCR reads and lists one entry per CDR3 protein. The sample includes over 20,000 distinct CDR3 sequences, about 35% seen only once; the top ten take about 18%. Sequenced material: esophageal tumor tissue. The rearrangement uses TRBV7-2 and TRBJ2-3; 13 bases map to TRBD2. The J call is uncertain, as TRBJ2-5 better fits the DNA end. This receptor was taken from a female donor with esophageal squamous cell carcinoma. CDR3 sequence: CASSSPGLAGRETQYF. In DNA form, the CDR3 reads TGTGCCAGCAGCTCGCCGGGACTAGCGGGGAGGGAGACCCAGTACTTC.